The rows below give T cell receptor beta chains drawn from one sample of a study of siplizumab effects on memory and regulatory T cells. Produced via immunoSEQ multiplex PCR; TCRdb's table is partial and in-frame only. The sample has approximately 60,000 clones, roughly 85% seen once. The sequencing sample was made of memory CD4+ T cells sorted from blood. Receptors were obtained from a human donor in good health. Each CDR3 is given with its conserved first and last residue. Fields, in order: J gene, D gene, clone size, V gene, CDR3 DNA, CDR3 protein. The D gene is left open where the match is weak. A clone size is listed for some rows: how often the clone was seen (once, few, many), or a class if it is expanded.

j_call: TRBJ1-3; d_call: TRBD1; clone_size: .; v_call: TRBV28; cdr3_nt: TGTGCCAGCTTACAGGGGTCAGCTGGAAACACCATATATTTT; cdr3_aa: CASLQGSAGNTIYF
j_call: TRBJ2-2; d_call: TRBD1; clone_size: few; v_call: TRBV7-2; cdr3_nt: TGTGCCAGCAGCGGAAACCCGACAGGGGGCGGCGGGGAGCTGTTTTTT; cdr3_aa: CASSGNPTGGGGELFF
j_call: TRBJ2-7; d_call: TRBD1; clone_size: .; v_call: TRBV6-6; cdr3_nt: TGTGCCAGCAGTTCCACGGACAGGGATCCCGCCGAGCAGTACTTC; cdr3_aa: CASSSTDRDPAEQYF
j_call: TRBJ1-1; d_call: .; clone_size: .; v_call: TRBV5-4; cdr3_nt: TGTGCCAGCAGCCCTGCCTTTGGGTTGTCCACTGAAGCTTTCTTT; cdr3_aa: CASSPAFGLSTEAFF
j_call: TRBJ1-1; d_call: .; clone_size: .; v_call: TRBV7-2; cdr3_nt: TGTGCCAGCAGCCCGCGGGGGCGTTATTCGGTTGAAGCTTTCTTT; cdr3_aa: CASSPRGRYSVEAFF
j_call: TRBJ2-3; d_call: .; clone_size: .; v_call: TRBV27; cdr3_nt: TGTGCCAGCAGCCCTGGTCGTTGGGCAGATACGCAGTATTTT; cdr3_aa: CASSPGRWADTQYF
j_call: TRBJ1-1; d_call: .; clone_size: .; v_call: TRBV14; cdr3_nt: TGTGCCAGCAGCCAACAACACCTGAACACTGAAGCTTTCTTT; cdr3_aa: CASSQQHLNTEAFF
j_call: TRBJ1-2; d_call: .; clone_size: few; v_call: TRBV27; cdr3_nt: TGTGCCAGCAGTTCCACACGGTGGGGGGGATTAGGGGATGGCTACACCTTC; cdr3_aa: CASSSTRWGGLGDGYTF
j_call: TRBJ2-1; d_call: TRBD2; clone_size: once; v_call: TRBV2; cdr3_nt: TGTGCCAGCAGTGAACGACCCCTAGCGGGGGGGTACAATGAGCAGTTCTTC; cdr3_aa: CASSERPLAGGYNEQFF
j_call: TRBJ1-5; d_call: TRBD1; clone_size: .; v_call: TRBV19; cdr3_nt: TGTGCCAGTAGTGACAGGGAGAGCAATCAGCCCCAGCATTTT; cdr3_aa: CASSDRESNQPQHF
j_call: TRBJ2-3; d_call: .; clone_size: .; v_call: TRBV2; cdr3_nt: TGTGCCGGAAAAAGCACAGATACGCAGTATTTT; cdr3_aa: CAGKSTDTQYF
j_call: TRBJ2-3; d_call: .; clone_size: .; v_call: TRBV30; cdr3_nt: TGTGCCTGGAGCCGACTTATCGGGGGTAGCACAGATACGCAGTATTTT; cdr3_aa: CAWSRLIGGSTDTQYF
j_call: TRBJ2-3; d_call: .; clone_size: .; v_call: TRBV6-5; cdr3_nt: TGTGCCAGCAGTTACTCGAGGGGGAGCACAGATACGCAGTATTTT; cdr3_aa: CASSYSRGSTDTQYF
j_call: TRBJ2-3; d_call: TRBD2; clone_size: .; v_call: TRBV7-2; cdr3_nt: TGTGCCAGCAGCTTAATGGCGGGGGGGACCACAGATACGCAGTATTTT; cdr3_aa: CASSLMAGGTTDTQYF
j_call: TRBJ1-1; d_call: .; clone_size: .; v_call: TRBV6-1; cdr3_nt: TGTGCCAGCATTTCTCTGAGGAGCACTGAAGCTTTCTTT; cdr3_aa: CASISLRSTEAFF
j_call: TRBJ2-3; d_call: TRBD2; clone_size: .; v_call: TRBV14; cdr3_nt: TGTGCCAGCTCTTTGCGGGGGTCAGATACGCAGTATTTT; cdr3_aa: CASSLRGSDTQYF
j_call: TRBJ1-6; d_call: .; clone_size: once; v_call: TRBV10-1; cdr3_nt: TGCGCCAGCAGGGAGCCAAGCCGGACCCCGGCCCATTCACCCCTCCACTTT; cdr3_aa: CASREPSRTPAHSPLHF
j_call: TRBJ2-7; d_call: .; clone_size: .; v_call: TRBV18; cdr3_nt: TGTGCCAGCTCACCACCTGCTTCGCCGACCTCCTACGAGCAGTACTTC; cdr3_aa: CASSPPASPTSYEQYF
j_call: TRBJ2-1; d_call: .; clone_size: few; v_call: TRBV5-3; cdr3_nt: TGTGCCAGAAGTAACAATGAGCAGTTCTTC; cdr3_aa: CARSNNEQFF
j_call: TRBJ1-6; d_call: TRBD1; clone_size: .; v_call: TRBV25-1; cdr3_nt: TGTGCCAGCAGTCCCCGGGACAGGGGGGGTTCACCCCTCCACTTT; cdr3_aa: CASSPRDRGGSPLHF